The present TCR beta chain was sequenced within a study of blood T cell repertoires in COVID-19. Study information: T cells, B-cell-depleted T cells, or PBMCs supplied cDNA or gDNA.

Trimming cost V 0 bases and J 6 bases, with 12 bases left between them. The CDR3 has 14 residues. From germline, CDR1 is MNHNS and CDR2 SASEGT. Data came from immunoSEQ multiplex PCR; TCRdb stores just in-frame clones and leaves some out. The sample shows 210,000 or so clones, roughly 85% of them seen only once. The clonotype originates from a woman in her forties or fifties who had been exposed to COVID-19. This chain connects TRBV6-1 to TRBJ2-7, with no clear D. Material: PBMCs or T cells enriched from blood (not recorded which). For the CDR3, the DNA is TGTGCCAGCAGTGAAGCTGGTCTATCATTCGAGCAGTACTTC. This gives the protein CASSEAGLSFEQYF.